This T cell receptor (beta chain) was recorded in a study of blood T cell repertoires in COVID-19. This table comes from immunoSEQ multiplex PCR, and its TCRdb copy is limited to in-frame clones, with some not included. The table records more than 85,000 clones, about nine tenths of them present only once. The CDR3 is 18 residues long. The germline V gene encodes CDR1 SGDLS and CDR2 YYNGEE. V was pared by 0 bases and J by 2 bases, with 5 bases of the junction left unmatched. The sequence was collected from a woman aged 45 to 65 with COVID-19, enrolled during active disease. What was sequenced was peripheral blood. The chain carries TRBV9 and TRBJ2-3, with TRBD2 identical over 14 bases. CDR3 in DNA: TGTGCCAGCAGCGTAGGACTAGCGGGGGGGCCAACCACAGATACGCAGTATTTT. Translated, it gives CASSVGLAGGPTTDTQYF. Combining the CDR3 with reference TRBV9 and TRBJ2-3 gives the whole variable domain DSGVTQTPKHLITATGQRVTLRCSPRSGDLSVYWYQQSLDQGLQFLIQYYNGEERAKGNILERFSAQQFPDLHSELNLSSLELGDSALYFCASSVGLAGGPTTDTQYFGPGTRLTVL.